These 8 T cell receptor beta chains were all obtained from the same sample, sequenced in a study of T cells expressing NK-cell markers. TCRdb reprocessed the 5' RACE reads, with one entry per CDR3 protein and no DNA. The sample has 400,000 or so distinct CDR3 sequences; the top ten hold around 10%. Material: blood T cells: a sorted CD56 or NKG2C T cell subset, CD4+ or CD8+ T cells, or bulk PBMC T cells (not recorded which). These receptors originate from a woman aged 45-60 years in good health.

The chain combines TRBV2 with TRBJ2-3; TCRdb picks TRBD2, but there is no DNA to check that call. The CDR3 has 16 residues. Germline V gene lookup returns CDR1 SNHLY and CDR2 FYNNEI. CDR3 sequence reads: CASSEAASGLTDTQYF.

V and J are TRBV6-4 and TRBJ1-1. This CDR3 is 15 amino acids long. Germline values: CDR1 MRHNA, CDR2 SNTAGT. Here the CDR3 reads CASSPGPGSHVEAFF.

The chain joins TRBV7-9 to TRBJ2-7. The CDR3 totals 15 residues. Germline assignment: CDR1 SEHNR and CDR2 FQNEAQ (reference sequence). The CDR3 loop is CASSHTEDGFYEQYF. Full variable domain (outside the CDR3, taken from reference TRBV7-9 and TRBJ2-7): DTGVSQNPRHKITKRGQNVTFRCDPISEHNRLYWYRQTLGQGPEFLTYFQNEAQLEKSRLLSDRFSAERPKGSFSTLEIQRTEQGDSAMYLCASSHTEDGFYEQYFGPGTRLTVT.

The chain links TRBV10-2 to TRBJ2-5; TCRdb calls TRBD2, which cannot be checked without DNA. From germline, CDR1 is WSHSY and CDR2 SAAADI. The length of the CDR3 is 14 residues. This CDR3 reads CASSESGLVETQYF.

The CDR3 spells CASSWTGPGELFF. The V and J genes are TRBV12-3 or TRBV12-4 and TRBJ2-2; TCRdb picks TRBD1, but there is no DNA to check that call. The CDR3 is made up of 13 amino acids.

The CDR3 reads CASSALGRGDTDTQYF. The chain uses TRBV9 and TRBJ2-3; with no DNA, the TCRdb D assignment of TRBD1 cannot be verified. CDR3 length: 16 residues. From germline, CDR1 is SGDLS and CDR2 YYNGEE.

The rearrangement links TRBV10-3 to TRBJ2-1; TCRdb indicates TRBD2, and absent DNA this call remains unverified. The CDR3 runs 15 residues. The germline gives CDR1 ENHRY, CDR2 SYGVKD. The CDR3 protein is CAISEGGTGRNEQFF.

The chain couples TRBV12-3 or TRBV12-4 to TRBJ2-2; checking the TCRdb D call of TRBD1 is not possible without DNA. The CDR3 loop spans 16 amino acids. The CDR3 is CASSPQGRGYTGELFF.